These 16 T cell receptor beta chains share one sample of origin, sequenced in a study of control samples from healthy donors and cancer patients. Produced via immunoSEQ multiplex PCR; TCRdb's table is partial and in-frame only. This table has 120,000 or so clones, 75% to 95% appearing once. Sequenced sample: blood. These receptors were taken from a man aged 18 to 29 in good health.

The chain links TRBV21-1 to TRBJ2-7; TRBD1 is the table's D call and was not checked against the DNA. TRBV21-1 is a pseudogene locus. The CDR3 totals 13 residues. The CDR3 DNA reads as TGTGCCAGCATGGACAGGTGGGAATACGAGCAGTACGTC. It is translated as CASMDRWEYEQYV.

The V and J genes are TRBV28 and TRBJ1-1; unclear D gene. Germline V gene data show CDR1 as MDHEN and CDR2 as SYDVKM. The CDR3 length is 15 residues. The ends were cut back, 5 bases at V and 1 base at J, with 14 bases in the middle. The CDR3 coding sequence is TGTGCCAGCAGTCCACGGACTCCATCGAACACTGAAGCTTTCTTT. This gives the protein CASSPRTPSNTEAFF.

This rearrangement joins TRBV28 to TRBJ2-2; D ambiguous. Germline V CDR1 and CDR2: MDHEN, SYDVKM. This CDR3 is 13 amino acids long. V gave up 3 bases and J gave up 6 bases, with 8 bases separating them. The CDR3 bases are TGTGCCAGCAGTTTGAAAGGGCCCGGGGAGCTGTTTTTT. Translated: CASSLKGPGELFF.

This sequence joins TRBV28 and TRBJ1-5; possibly TRBD1 for D (5 bases). V dropped 7 bases and J dropped 5 bases, with 15 bases sitting between them. The germline gives CDR1 MDHEN, CDR2 SYDVKM. This CDR3 comprises 14 residues. This chain's CDR3 is CASKAGLEHQPQHF. In nucleotides, the CDR3 is TGTGCCAGCAAGGCAGGGCTAGAGCATCAGCCCCAGCATTTT. Complete variable domain (other parts from reference TRBV28 and TRBJ1-5): DVKVTQSSRYLVKRTGEKVFLECVQDMDHENMFWYRQDPGLGLRLIYFSYDVKMKEKGDIPEGYSVSREKKERFSLILESASTNQTSMYLCASKAGLEHQPQHFGDGTRLSIL.

This clone was observed a few times. This CDR3 is CASSYVEDEQFF. The CDR3 DNA is TGTGCCAGCAGCTACGTTGAGGATGAGCAGTTCTTC. The genes are TRBV7-9 and TRBJ2-1; D is ambiguous. The CDR3 covers 12 residues. The germline V gene has CDR1 SEHNR and CDR2 FQNEAQ (reference sequence). The V end was cut by 4 bases, the J end by 8 bases, with 9 bases between.

Details on this clone: One end of the junction varies from germline; a read error may be responsible. The CDR3 region is CASSADPSSNEQFF. Written as DNA, the CDR3 is TGCGCCAGCAGTGCGGATCCATCCTCCAATGAGCAGTTCTTC. The J gene is TRBJ2-1, the V gene TRBV10-1; D uncertain. The CDR3 is 14 residues long. The germline V gene has CDR1 WNHNN and CDR2 SYGVQD (reference sequence).

The CDR3 here is CSASRLAETSYNEQFF. The CDR3 DNA sequence: TGCAGTGCTAGTCGCCTAGCGGAGACCTCCTACAATGAGCAGTTCTTC. V gene TRBV20-1 combines with J gene TRBJ2-1, with TRBD2 matching 7 bases. CDR1 DFQATT and CDR2 SNEGSKA come from the germline V gene (reference sequence). Germline trimming cut 3 bases from V and 0 bases from J; bases unmatched to any gene: 8. CDR3 length equals 16 residues.

The V gene is TRBV7-8, the J gene TRBJ2-1, with D perhaps TRBD2 (5 bases). V dropped 1 base and J dropped 3 bases, with 10 bases sitting between them. The CDR3 totals 15 residues. Germline V CDR1 and CDR2: SGHVS, FQNEAQ. CDR3 sequence reads: CASSLVRAGYNEQFF. In nucleotides, the CDR3 is TGTGCCAGCAGCTTAGTGCGGGCCGGCTACAATGAGCAGTTCTTC.

The chain links TRBV5-6 to TRBJ2-7; D may be TRBD1 (6 bases). Germline CDR1 is SGHDT and CDR2 is YYEEEE. The CDR3 runs to 14 residues. The germline V and J ends were trimmed by 0 bases and 3 bases, with 10 bases remaining between them. CDR3 protein: CASSLDGGIYEQYV. In DNA, the CDR3 is TGTGCCAGCAGCTTGGATGGGGGCATCTACGAGCAGTACGTC.

The chain combines TRBV12-3 or TRBV12-4 with TRBJ2-7; no definite D call. This CDR3 is built from 13 residues. Trimming left V 4 bases short and J 5 bases short, with 12 bases between. This chain's CDR3 is CASSSYTSNEQYF. DNA of the CDR3: TGTGCCAGCAGTTCCTACACATCTAACGAGCAGTACTTC.

This clone has a count of ten or more. The chain employs TRBV12-3 or TRBV12-4 and TRBJ2-5; 7 nucleotides match TRBD2. There are 13 residues in the CDR3. Trimming removed 10 bases from V and 4 bases from J; junction bases left unmatched: 9. The CDR3 spells CATRGVAGETQYF. The CDR3 bases are TGTGCCACCAGAGGGGTAGCGGGAGAGACCCAGTACTTC.

The J gene is TRBJ1-1, the V gene TRBV3-1 (or the pseudogene TRBV3-2), with no clear D. Per germline, CDR1 LGHDT and CDR2 YNNKEL (reference sequence). Trimming cost V 1 base and J 0 bases, with 6 bases left between them. The CDR3 extends over 14 amino acids. The CDR3 here is CASSQVQMNTEAFF. For the CDR3, the DNA is TGTGCCAGCAGCCAAGTCCAGATGAACACTGAAGCTTTCTTT.

The chain carries TRBV30 and TRBJ1-1; 7 positions agree with TRBD1. CDR1 and CDR2 from the germline V gene are GTSNPN and SVGIG (reference sequence). The CDR3 sequence is 12 residues long. Losses at the gene ends were 2 bases for V and 4 bases for J; bases not matched to a gene: 1. DNA for the CDR3: TGTGCCTGGAGTACAGGGGTCACTGAAGCTTTCTTT. Its protein is CAWSTGVTEAFF.

The V gene is TRBV4-3, the J gene TRBJ2-6, with no clear D. The CDR3 consists of 18 residues. In germline, CDR1 is LGHNA, CDR2 YSLEER. Trimming pared 1 base from V and 2 bases from J, leaving 15 bases between. Here the CDR3 reads CASSQGSTIGPGANVLTF. The CDR3 region has the DNA TGCGCCAGCAGCCAAGGCAGTACAATAGGTCCTGGGGCCAACGTCCTGACTTTC.

The chain links TRBV6-5 to TRBJ1-1, with unresolved D. The CDR3 consists of 14 residues. Trimming took 6 bases from V and 0 from J, leaving 11 bases between them. Germline V gene data show CDR1 as MNHEY and CDR2 as SVGAGI. CDR3: CASSYGGVNTEAFF. The CDR3 DNA reads TGTGCCAGCAGCTACGGAGGAGTGAACACTGAAGCTTTCTTT.

Worth noting for this clone: The junction shows a germline mismatch at one end, possibly a read error. This chain connects TRBV18 to TRBJ2-5, with D perhaps matching TRBD1 or TRBD2 (6 bases each). The CDR3 extends over 15 amino acids. Germline V gives CDR1 KGHSH, CDR2 LQKENI. CDR3 bases: TGTGCCAGCTCACCACCCAATCGGGGGCGACCGTCGGTCGACTTC. This encodes CASSPPNRGRPSVDF.